This TCR beta chain was identified during a study of T cell responses to AZD1222 COVID-19 vaccine. Study-wide points: Clonal diversity was possibly underestimated, and white British individuals and females predominated among donors.

The CDR3 length is 16 residues. Trimming at V came to 0 bases and at J to 8 bases, leaving 6 bases not matched to a gene. Germline V gene sequence: CDR1 SGHRS, CDR2 YFSETQ. TCRdb's table, derived via immunoSEQ multiplex PCR, lists solely in-frame clones and lacks some. The sample carries 90,000 to 120,000 clones, around 90% recorded once. Worth noting for this clone: No antigen is known for it.

This chain uses TRBV5-1 with TRBJ2-1, with 12 bases aligning to TRBD2. The sequence was collected from an adult in good health. The specimen was peripheral blood, collected on day 0 of AZD1222 vaccination. CDR3: CASSLVKASGRDEQFF. The CDR3, as DNA: TGCGCCAGCAGCTTGGTTAAGGCTAGCGGGAGGGATGAGCAGTTCTTC.